This is a list of T cell receptor beta chains from one sample in a study of shared clonotypes between healthy human individuals. This table comes from immunoSEQ multiplex PCR, and its TCRdb copy is limited to in-frame clones, with some not included. The sample has about 2.3 million clones; roughly 90% are singletons. The source material was naive CD4+ T cells from PBMCs. These receptors were obtained from a man between 18 and 35 years old in good health. Some clones in this sample may be carry-over from other donors' samples. CDR3s include the opening cysteine and the closing phenylalanine or tryptophan. Fields, in order: clone size, D gene, J gene, V gene, CDR3 DNA, CDR3 protein. A D gene is named only where the DNA matches it firmly. Clone size is not always given. Where it is, it says once, few, many or a class for expanded clones.

- TRBD1 TRBJ2-3 TRBV5-1 TGCGCCAGCAGCTCGGGGACAGGGAGGGCAGATACGCAGTATTTT CASSSGTGRADTQYF
- - TRBJ2-2 TRBV28 TGTGCCAGCAGTTACAGGGTTGGCGGGGAGCTGTTTTTT CASSYRVGGELFF
- - TRBJ2-7 TRBV6-5 TGTGCCAGCAGTTACGTTTCGGGCCCCCAGAACGAGCAGTACTTC CASSYVSGPQNEQYF
- - TRBJ2-2 TRBV10-1 TGCGCCAGCAGTTCGGGAATTATGAACACCGGGGAGCTGTTTTTT CASSSGIMNTGELFF
- - TRBJ2-5 TRBV4-1 TGCGCCAGCAGCCAAACGGGGAGGATGGACCAAGAGACCCAGTACTTC CASSQTGRMDQETQYF
- - TRBJ2-2 TRBV5-5 TGTGCCAGCAGCCCGCATAGGCCGAACACCGGGGAGCTGTTTTTT CASSPHRPNTGELFF
- - TRBJ1-3 TRBV6-5 TGTGCCAGCAGTGTCATTCCTACTGGAAACACCATATATTTT CASSVIPTGNTIYF
- - TRBJ1-1 TRBV2 TGTGCCAGCAGTGAAGCGTCGGGGAGGCAAGCTTTCTTT CASSEASGRQAFF
- - TRBJ1-3 TRBV10-3 TGTGCCATCAGTGAGTTTATAGGTAGCTCTGGAAACACCATATATTTT CAISEFIGSSGNTIYF
- - TRBJ1-2 TRBV28 TGTGCCAGCAGTTCGGATCGGGGGGGCGGGTTCCAGATGAACTATGGCTACACCTTC CASSSDRGGGFQMNYGYTF
- - TRBJ2-5 TRBV14 TGTGCCAGCAGCCAAGATAAGAAGGGGTACCAAGAGACCCAGTACTTC CASSQDKKGYQETQYF
- TRBD1 TRBJ2-1 TRBV28 TGTGCCAGCAGTCCCGACAGGGTCCTAAGTCGGGAGCAGTTCTTC CASSPDRVLSREQFF
- - TRBJ1-1 TRBV5-1 TGCGCCAGCAGCTTGGCTAGGCGGAACACTGAAGCTTTCTTT CASSLARRNTEAFF
few - TRBJ2-7 TRBV18 TGTGCCAGCTCACAAGGCCCGGACGCCGAGCAGTACTTC CASSQGPDAEQYF
once - TRBJ1-5 TRBV11-2 TGTGCCAGCAGCTTAGGGGGTCTAGGCAATCAGCCCCAGCATTTT CASSLGGLGNQPQHF
- - TRBJ1-2 TRBV6-6 TGTGCCAGCAGTTACTCTAAGGGCTATGGCTACACCTTC CASSYSKGYGYTF
- - TRBJ1-2 TRBV21-1 TGTGCCAGCAGCAAAGTTGGAGGGAACTACACCTTC CASSKVGGNYTF
- TRBD2 TRBJ2-1 TRBV27 TGTGCCAGCAGTTTACACCAAACCGGGACTAGCGGGAGACTTTACAATGAGCAGTTCTTC CASSLHQTGTSGRLYNEQFF
- - TRBJ2-1 TRBV9 TGTGCCAGCAGCCGGGGAGCGCACAATGAGCAGTTCTTC CASSRGAHNEQFF
- - TRBJ2-4 TRBV2 TGTGCCAGCAGTGAAGGAGCCAAAAACATTCAGTACTTC CASSEGAKNIQYF
- TRBD1 TRBJ2-7 TRBV28 TGTGCCAGCAGTGGGGGACAGGGAATATACGAGCAGTACTTC CASSGGQGIYEQYF
- TRBD2 TRBJ2-6 TRBV19 TGTGCCAGTAGTATAGTCTGGACTAGAATCAGTTCTGGGGCCAACGTCCTGACTTTC CASSIVWTRISSGANVLTF
- - TRBJ1-4 TRBV10-1 TGCGCCAGCAGTCCCGGGTCGGGAACTAATGAAAAACTGTTTTTT CASSPGSGTNEKLFF
- - TRBJ2-7 TRBV7-2 TGTGCCAGCAGCGTGACTCGGACCAAAAGCTCCTACGAGCAGTACTTC CASSVTRTKSSYEQYF
- TRBD2 TRBJ2-7 TRBV27 TGTGCCAGCAGACCCGCAGACCCTGGGTGGAGCGGGAGCTCCTACGAGCAGTACTTC CASRPADPGWSGSSYEQYF
- - TRBJ2-2 TRBV2 TGTGCCAGCAGTGGTCCCCAACCCAACACCGGGGAGCTGTTTTTT CASSGPQPNTGELFF
- - TRBJ2-7 TRBV6-1 TGTGCCAGCAGTGAAGAGAGAGTTCGGAACTACGAGCAGTACTTC CASSEERVRNYEQYF
few - TRBJ1-1 TRBV2 TGTGCCAGCAGAGATTTCCGGGGTGGCACTGAAGCTTTCTTT CASRDFRGGTEAFF
- - TRBJ2-1 TRBV10-1 TGCGCCAGCGCGCCTCGGCTGAGGGCCGGGTCCTACAATGAGCAGTTCTTC CASAPRLRAGSYNEQFF
- TRBD2 TRBJ2-7 TRBV30 TGTGCCTGGAGTGTAACGGGGGGTTTCTACGAGCAGTACTTC CAWSVTGGFYEQYF
- - TRBJ2-3 TRBV19 TGTGCCAGTAGCGCCACACGTCCCGTTAGCACAGATACGCAGTATTTT CASSATRPVSTDTQYF
- - TRBJ1-1 TRBV6-5 TGTGCCAGCAGTTACGGGGTAAGCGGCACTGAAGCTTTCTTT CASSYGVSGTEAFF
- - TRBJ1-1 TRBV28 TGTGCCAGCGGTTTCCCAACGGGCAGACAGACAGGTGGAAACACTGAAGCTTTCTTT CASGFPTGRQTGGNTEAFF
- - TRBJ1-1 TRBV15 TGTGCCACCAGCAGAGATGGGAAGGGGTGGGCTGAAGCTTTCTTT CATSRDGKGWAEAFF
few - TRBJ1-2 TRBV4-1 TGCGCCAGCAGCCAAGACCGGGTCTATGGCTACACCTTC CASSQDRVYGYTF
- TRBD2 TRBJ2-2 TRBV11-2 TGTGCCAGCAGCTTAGGAGGACTAGCGGGACAAACGGGGGAGCTGTTTTTT CASSLGGLAGQTGELFF
- - TRBJ1-1 TRBV7-8 TGTGCCAGCAGCTTAGCAGGTTTCAACACTGAAGCTTTCTTT CASSLAGFNTEAFF
- - TRBJ1-2 TRBV4-3 TGCGCCAGCAGCCAAGTAGGACACCCATTTACGGGCTACACCTTC CASSQVGHPFTGYTF
- - TRBJ2-7 TRBV5-1 TGCGCCAGCAGCTTGTGGGGCGGGCAGTCCTACGAGCAGTACTTC CASSLWGGQSYEQYF
- TRBD2 TRBJ2-1 TRBV11-2 TGTGCCAGCAGAGCGGGGGGATACAATGAGCAGTTCTTC CASRAGGYNEQFF
- - TRBJ2-3 TRBV28 TGTGCCAGCAGTGCTGGCCCAAGCGCAGATACGCAGTATTTT CASSAGPSADTQYF
- - TRBJ2-5 TRBV6-1 TGTGCCAGCAGTGACCAGGACCCGTCGACCCAGTACTTC CASSDQDPSTQYF
- TRBD2 TRBJ2-1 TRBV5-1 TGCGCCAGCAGCTTGGCCCTTAGCGGGAGCTCCTACAATGAGCAGTTCTTC CASSLALSGSSYNEQFF
- - TRBJ1-6 TRBV28 TGTGCCAGCACCTCGACAGTTCGTTCACCCCTCCACTTT CASTSTVRSPLHF